This TCR beta chain was sequenced for a study of OX40 agonist ivuxolimab in advanced cancers. The overall study: The dose of intravenous ivuxolimab that patients received every 2 weeks ranged from 0.01 to 10 mg/kg.

Per germline, CDR1 SNHLY and CDR2 FYNNEI. Trimming cost V 7 bases and J 2 bases, with 15 bases left between them. There are 14 residues in the CDR3. Patients were excluded for autoimmune disease history or systemic immunosuppression. Whole-study findings and limits: Among the nonresponders, some also had low normalized T-cell clonal expansion. More expanded clones were found, on average, in CD8+ than in CD4+ T cells.

With respect to this clone: Its antigen is unidentified.

Sequencing used immunoSEQ multiplex PCR; TCRdb keeps in-frame clones, though not all of them. The repertoire holds roughly 70,000 clones, with about four fifths as singletons. This sequence joins TRBV2 and TRBJ2-7, with D tentatively TRBD1 or TRBD2 (5 bases each). Sample: CD4+ or CD8+ T cells sorted from blood, taken in a trial of the OX40 agonist ivuxolimab. This TCR came from an adult with an advanced solid tumor such as melanoma, head and neck, liver or kidney cancer. CDR3 DNA: TGTGCCAGCAACGGAGAGGGGTTAGCCTACGAGCAGTACTTC. The encoded protein is CASNGEGLAYEQYF. The variable domain in full, with the rest retrieved from reference TRBV2 and TRBJ2-7, is EPEVTQTPSHQVTQMGQEVILRCVPISNHLYFYWYRQILGQKVEFLVSFYNNEISEKSEIFDDQFSVERPDGSNFTLKIRSTKLEDSAMYFCASNGEGLAYEQYFGPGTRLTVT.